These T cell receptor beta chains were read from a single sample in a study of blood T cells in healthy people across ages. TCRdb re-called the 5' RACE reads through MiXCR, storing one row per CDR3 protein. Among about 1,500,000 distinct CDR3 sequences, 28% were seen once, and the ten largest hold 6.5% to 8.5%. Source material: blood. Receptors were obtained from a woman aged 25 to 39 in good health. Each CDR3 is given with its conserved first and last residue. The D gene is left open where the match is weak. Clone size is given for some rows only: seen once, a few or many times, or a class if the clone is expanded.

TRBD1 | few | 14 | TRBJ2-2 | TRBV20-1 | CSAPGQGAGGELFF | TGCAGTGCTCCGGGACAGGGGGCAGGCGGGGAGCTGTTTTTT
. | . | 15 | TRBJ1-6 | TRBV2 | CASHLERSYNSPLHF | TGTGCCAGCCACCTAGAGAGGAGTTATAATTCACCCCTCCACTTT
TRBD1 | . | 14 | TRBJ1-1 | TRBV5-1 | CASSSVDRGTEAFF | TGCGCCAGCAGTTCCGTGGACAGGGGCACTGAAGCTTTCTTT
TRBD2 | . | 16 | TRBJ2-2 | TRBV29-1 | CSVDQGSSGRGGELFF | TGCAGCGTTGATCAGGGGTCTAGCGGGAGGGGCGGGGAGCTGTTTTTT
. | . | 15 | TRBJ2-1 | TRBV7-9 | CANSFKNRVVNEQFF | TGTGCCAACAGCTTTAAGAACAGGGTGGTCAATGAGCAGTTCTTC
. | . | 13 | TRBJ2-5 | TRBV11-2 | CAYGQGPQGTQYF | TGTGCCTATGGGCAGGGCCCTCAAGGGACCCAGTACTTC
. | few | 15 | TRBJ2-5 | TRBV9 | CASSDDRGAGETQYF | TGTGCCAGCAGCGATGACCGGGGGGCCGGAGAGACCCAGTACTTC
TRBD1 | . | 16 | TRBJ2-2 | TRBV5-1 | CASSRGQGVGTGELFF | TGCGCCAGCAGCCGAGGACAGGGGGTAGGAACCGGGGAGCTGTTTTTT
. | . | 12 | TRBJ2-5 | TRBV9 | CASSGLGGTQYF | TGTGCCAGCAGCGGATTGGGTGGGACCCAGTACTTC
TRBD1 | many | 15 | TRBJ2-7 | TRBV20-1 | CSAPVGDRSSYEQYF | TGCAGTGCGCCCGTCGGGGACAGGTCCTCCTACGAGCAGTACTTC
. | . | 13 | TRBJ1-2 | TRBV6-1 | CASSEEGTYGYTF | TGTGCCAGCAGTGAAGAGGGGACTTATGGCTACACCTTC
TRBD1 | . | 15 | TRBJ2-7 | TRBV27 | CASTYTGVKSYEQYF | TGTGCCAGCACTTATACAGGGGTTAAATCCTACGAGCAGTACTTC
TRBD1 | . | 18 | TRBJ2-7 | TRBV25-1 | CASSVTGGAVGHTYEQYF | TGTGCCAGCAGCGTGACAGGGGGCGCAGTGGGTCACACCTACGAGCAGTACTTC
TRBD1 | . | 14 | TRBJ2-2 | TRBV27 | CASSRQGATGELFF | TGTGCCAGCAGTCGACAGGGGGCCACCGGGGAGCTGTTTTTT
TRBD2 | many | 14 | TRBJ2-1 | TRBV7-3 | CASSTRGGDNEQFF | TGTGCCAGCAGCACCCGGGGGGGGGACAATGAGCAGTTCTTC
. | . | 16 | TRBJ1-1 | TRBV7-3 | CASSPGGGMMNTEAFF | TGTGCCAGCAGCCCCGGCGGAGGGATGATGAACACTGAAGCTTTCTTT
TRBD2 | . | 14 | TRBJ2-1 | TRBV29-1 | CSVVGLAGGGEQFF | TGCAGCGTTGTGGGACTAGCGGGGGGTGGCGAGCAGTTCTTC
TRBD1 | . | 20 | TRBJ1-5 | TRBV12-3/TRBV12-4 | CASSNSGGAGWVASNQPQHF | TGTGCCAGCTCGAATTCAGGGGGCGCGGGGTGGGTTGCTAGCAATCAGCCCCAGCATTTT
. | . | 13 | TRBJ2-7 | TRBV12-3/TRBV12-4 | CASSPDSGHEQYF | TGTGCCAGCTCGCCCGATTCTGGCCACGAGCAGTACTTC
. | . | 11 | TRBJ1-2 | TRBV2 | CASTKRSGYTF | TGTGCCAGCACCAAACGGAGTGGCTACACCTTC
. | . | 16 | TRBJ1-1 | TRBV4-1 | CASRQPLRGSGTEAFF | TGCGCCAGCAGGCAGCCTTTACGTGGGTCCGGGACTGAAGCTTTCTTT
. | . | 13 | TRBJ2-3 | TRBV2 | CARSRVSTDTQYF | TGTGCCAGATCGAGGGTGAGCACAGATACGCAGTATTTT
TRBD2 | many | 13 | TRBJ2-3 | TRBV29-1 | CSVASGSTDTQYF | TGCAGCGTCGCTAGCGGCAGCACAGATACGCAGTATTTT
. | few | 16 | TRBJ2-6 | TRBV6-1 | CASSEPTGPGANVLTF | TGTGCCAGCAGTGAACCAACAGGACCTGGGGCCAACGTCCTGACTTTC
. | . | 15 | TRBJ2-1 | TRBV5-5 | CASRMAPPPYNEQFF | TGTGCCAGCAGAATGGCCCCACCCCCCTACAATGAGCAGTTCTTC
. | many | 13 | TRBJ2-5 | TRBV20-1 | CSASGPNQETQYF | TGCAGTGCCTCCGGACCCAACCAAGAGACCCAGTACTTC
TRBD2 | many | 16 | TRBJ2-1 | TRBV7-2 | CASSSGLAGGGNEQFF | TGTGCCAGCAGCTCGGGACTAGCGGGAGGTGGCAATGAGCAGTTCTTC
. | few | 17 | TRBJ2-3 | TRBV4-3 | CASSQELGAPTSDTQYF | TGCGCCAGCAGCCAAGAATTGGGGGCACCTACCTCAGATACGCAGTATTTT
. | . | 12 | TRBJ1-2 | TRBV12-3/TRBV12-4 | CASSLKGSGYTF | TGTGCCAGCAGTTTAAAAGGGTCGGGCTACACCTTC
TRBD2 | many | 13 | TRBJ2-7 | TRBV20-1 | CSARVASGGEQYF | TGCAGTGCTAGAGTTGCTAGCGGGGGCGAGCAGTACTTC
. | . | 14 | TRBJ2-1 | TRBV20-1 | CSARVGASGDEQFF | TGCAGTGCTAGAGTGGGAGCCTCTGGGGATGAGCAGTTCTTC
. | . | 15 | TRBJ2-3 | TRBV2 | CASRTGLLSTDTQYF | TGTGCCAGCAGGACGGGACTGCTTAGCACAGATACGCAGTATTTT
. | . | 13 | TRBJ1-2 | TRBV7-2 | CASSFDNSYGYTF | TGTGCCAGCAGCTTCGACAATTCCTATGGCTACACCTTC
. | . | 15 | TRBJ2-6 | TRBV28 | CASGGAGSGANVLTF | TGTGCCAGCGGGGGAGCGGGCTCTGGGGCCAACGTCCTGACTTTC
. | . | 15 | TRBJ1-1 | TRBV9 | CARSVGVGTNTEAFF | TGTGCCCGCAGCGTAGGGGTAGGGACGAACACTGAAGCTTTCTTT
. | . | 15 | TRBJ1-1 | TRBV29-1 | CSVGLSNRENTEAFF | TGCAGCGTTGGTCTGAGTAACAGGGAGAACACTGAAGCTTTCTTT
. | few | 13 | TRBJ1-1 | TRBV19 | CASTIGGTAEAFF | TGTGCCAGTACCATCGGGGGCACGGCTGAAGCTTTCTTT
. | . | 14 | TRBJ2-1 | TRBV3-1 | CASSQEPALDEQFF | TGTGCCAGCAGCCAAGAACCAGCTCTCGATGAGCAGTTCTTC
TRBD2 | many | 15 | TRBJ2-7 | TRBV7-2 | CASSPGTSGTYEQYF | TGTGCCAGCAGCCCCGGGACTAGCGGTACCTACGAGCAGTACTTC
TRBD2 | few | 12 | TRBJ2-1 | TRBV2 | CAISGTRNEQFF | TGTGCCATCTCCGGGACTAGAAATGAGCAGTTCTTC
. | . | 14 | TRBJ1-1 | TRBV19 | CASSSNQGYTEAFF | TGTGCCAGTAGCTCAAATCAGGGGTACACTGAAGCTTTCTTT
. | . | 15 | TRBJ2-2 | TRBV6-5 | CASSHSAPNTGELFF | TGTGCCAGCAGTCACTCGGCACCGAACACCGGGGAGCTGTTTTTT
TRBD1 | few | 16 | TRBJ2-1 | TRBV5-1 | CASSVTGTGAENEQFF | TGCGCCAGCAGCGTAACCGGGACAGGGGCTGAGAATGAGCAGTTCTTC
TRBD1 | . | 18 | TRBJ2-1 | TRBV7-2 | CASSTPDAGTGAYNEQFF | TGTGCCAGCAGCACTCCGGACGCCGGGACAGGAGCCTACAATGAGCAGTTCTTC
. | few | 13 | TRBJ2-3 | TRBV24-1 | CATSDLLQDTQYF | TGTGCCACCAGTGATTTGCTCCAAGATACGCAGTATTTT
TRBD2 | . | 13 | TRBJ2-7 | TRBV20-1 | CSAKPAGSYEQYF | TGCAGTGCGAAGCCAGCGGGGAGTTACGAGCAGTACTTC
TRBD2 | . | 17 | TRBJ2-7 | TRBV12-3/TRBV12-4 | CASSPAKTSGRADEQYF | TGTGCCAGCAGCCCCGCTAAGACTAGCGGGAGAGCAGACGAGCAGTACTTC
TRBD2 | few | 14 | TRBJ2-7 | TRBV7-9 | CASERDYLSYEQYF | TGTGCCAGCGAGCGGGACTACCTTTCCTACGAGCAGTACTTC